Sequencing of this T cell receptor beta chain was carried out in a study of cytomegalovirus exposure and HLA in healthy donors (dated by TCRdb to about 2017). Study-wide context: In an earlier analysis of roughly 590 of the donors, roughly 300 Gb of sequence data and 95 million to 130 million unique TCR beta sequences from 180 million or so T cells were reported. An early release covering roughly 600 HLA-typed donors comprised about 300 gigabases of sequencing data and around 80 million unique TCR sequences. Of the 398 genotyped donors, 65% to 90% fell in the genetic ancestry cluster associated with self-reported Caucasian donors. The study aimed to test whether signatures of past pathogen exposure could be identified by cataloging public T cell receptors. The T cell repertoires of 666 subjects were profiled by immunosequencing and related to cytomegalovirus serostatus. Besides the first cohort of around 700 subjects, a separate validation cohort made up of around 120 different subjects was used. High-throughput TCR immunosequencing, statistical association of individual TCRs with disease status, and machine learning were combined to predict cytomegalovirus infection status. In a later analysis, previously published TCR beta repertoires from fewer than 750 donors were re-analyzed and high-resolution HLA genotyping was added so that TCR occurrence patterns could be studied. In the later analysis, no new phenotypic data were used to find candidate immune exposures; instead, reliance was placed on TCR beta sequences and their occurrence across donors. An earlier analysis of nearly 600 of the donors applied high-throughput TCR beta sequencing to assess whether each TCR beta V gene segment acted as functional or pseudogenic. Donor age, sex, ethnicity and CMV serostatus were collected together with the repertoire data. In a later genetic analysis, genome-wide SNP genotypes for 398 of the 666 donors were used, and that subset was treated as a discovery cohort. Every repertoire in the discovery cohort had been generated on one and the same sequencing platform. Both class I and class II loci were covered by HLA typing, at four-digit resolution. The number of typed donors differed by locus: about 620-630 for A, B, C, DRB1 and DQB1; approximately 520 for DQA1; some 610 for DPA1; and around 490 for DPB1. Roughly 5 DR-DQ haplotypes were handled as single units for association and clustering because linkage in the cohort was strong. Across 300 to 400 genotyped donors of the cohort, an average of roughly 230,000 unique TCR beta nucleotide sequences per donor were sequenced, and 15% to 20% of those sequences were non-productive. Here is what the overall study found, with its caveats: Most TCR sequences were seen in very few donors, while some public TCRs were found in many individuals. A cluster of highly shared sequence variants was judged likely to represent a technical artifact of the sequencing pipeline. In a later genetic analysis, fewer N-insertions in productive TCRs were reported among donors in an Asian-associated ancestry cluster than the roughly 710-donor mean. A total of about 150 TCR beta chains were listed by the study as associated with cytomegalovirus. An earlier analysis of around 600 of the donors showed that most TCR beta V segments appeared in productive rearrangements either about 90% or about 30% of the time, which broadly matched IMGT annotations. Specific HLA alleles were associated with about 17,000 TCR beta sequences at a false discovery rate of 0.05 in a later analysis. Only TCR beta chains were sequenced in this cohort, and the absence of alpha or paired-chain data limited detectable features. In both the original and validation cohorts, the classifier was reported to diagnose cytomegalovirus status with high specificity and sensitivity. According to a later analysis, TCR association rates differed among HLA loci, with DRB1 alleles showing the most associated TCRs and HLA-C alleles showing the fewest. A later analysis reported that several top co-occurrence clusters appeared linked to parvovirus B19, influenza, CMV and Epstein-Barr virus. Correlated functional status among segregating V segments might reflect linkage disequilibrium, but an unknown experimental factor could not be ruled out. A further reported finding was that TCR beta sequences accurately predicted the HLA-A and HLA-B alleles for most subjects in the first cohort. In vitro tests confirmed that a few of the cytomegalovirus-associated TCR beta chains recognize cytomegalovirus antigens. In a later analysis, most CMV-associated TCR beta chains were found to appear HLA-restricted, with HLA associations seemingly driven largely by CMV exposure. Sequencing depth was assumed to be roughly uniform across donors in the presence/absence analyses, though that assumption may not hold. A later analysis found that HLA-associated TCR beta chains were more clonally expanded and had lower generation probabilities than equally common non-associated chains. For the cohort, immune exposure information was limited to CMV serostatus. Because HLA typing was missing for some donors at each locus, association tests included only the typed subset. It was suggested by the authors that the approach could potentially be generalized to other disease states and immunological phenotypes. Because counts were too low, around 18 rarely observed V segments, including chromosome 9 orphons, were left out of the earlier analysis of some 640 of the donors. An association between a missense DCLRE1C variant and V-gene and J-gene trimming of TCR beta chains was found in a later genetic analysis and replicated in an independent cohort. When HLA alleles, especially DR and DQ, strongly co-occurred, TCR associations were difficult to assign to individual alleles.

Library method: the immunoSEQ multiplex PCR assay. For the multiplex PCR, a mixture combining 60 forward primers for TCR Vbeta segments and 13 reverse primers for TCR Jbeta segments was used. The CDR3 region of rearranged TCR beta genes was amplified from genomic DNA with a multiplex PCR assay. The amplified TCR beta libraries were sequenced on the Illumina HiSeq System as 87-base-pair reads. In the source study's methods: Across the 600 to 700 repertoires, a later analysis counted 80 million or so unique TCR beta chains, some 11 million of which were shared by at least two donors. Raw reads were error-corrected and collapsed into unique sequences by a nearest-neighbor algorithm in which closely related sequences were merged to remove PCR and sequencing errors. Alignment of CDR3 sequences to IMGT reference sequences was used to assign V, D and J gene segments. For a sequence to be retained, a match of at least six nucleotides to both a V gene segment and a J gene segment was required. Rearrangements were called productive when the CDR3 lacked stop codons and stayed in frame with V and J; all others were non-productive. CDR3 was defined by IMGT convention, running from the second conserved V-encoded cysteine to the conserved J-encoded phenylalanine. The earlier analysis of some 600 of the donors excluded sequences that lacked an unambiguous match to a single V gene segment. An earlier analysis of several hundred of the donors called V segments functional above 56.7% productive rearrangements and segregating when the between-donor standard deviation exceeded 5%. To diagnose cytomegalovirus status from the catalog of TCR beta chain sequences, a statistical classification framework was built. V and J gene assignment, in a later analysis, came from comparing TCR nucleotide sequences with IMGT/GENE-DB human TR gene sequences. Using the TCRdist pipeline, a later analysis assigned CDR3 sequences along with most-parsimonious VDJ recombination scenarios. A later analysis defined each TCR beta chain by its CDR3 amino acid sequence plus V-gene family, and excluded reads lacking a unique V-gene family. A later analysis removed several hundred highly shared, low-generation-probability nucleotide sequences to deal with suspected cross-contamination and a sequencing artifact. In a later analysis, a clonal expansion index for each public chain was calculated from normalized within-repertoire ranks of inferred template counts. In a later analysis, generation probabilities were computed with a VDJ recombination model fitted to out-of-frame rearrangements, and the resulting probabilities were checked against IGoR. In a later analysis, hypergeometric tests were used to score TCR-TCR, TCR-HLA and TCR-CMV co-occurrence, with a repertoire-size bias correction applied to TCR pairs. A later analysis estimated false discovery rates by permuting HLA or CMV assignments 20 times. A later analysis grouped co-occurring TCRs with DBSCAN, adding TCRdist sequence similarity when clustering within HLA-allele-positive subsets. Repertoires with fewer than 30,000 or more than 120,000 public chains, plus five repertoires with anomalous nucleotide sharing, were excluded from co-occurrence clustering. The immuneACCESS repertoire file appears here via TCRdb, limited to in-frame rearrangements. These files lack a portion of the clones; in checked studies, under half of the deficit traces to unresolved V genes, and the cause of the others is not known. D and trimming come from the DNA, and the V and J calls and clone size come from that table. The sample yields about 170,000 clones; about 85% were counted once. About 5% of the sample comes from the top ten.

Details on this clone: What this receptor recognizes is not known. No much larger clonotype is one base removed from it; base qualities were not supplied.

The cohort comprised 710 or so healthy bone marrow donors. At the time of sampling, every cohort member was nominally healthy, though immune exposures that went unrecorded were likely present. The donor was CMV seropositive and was included in the group of 250 to 300 seropositive cohort members. Each donor provided a peripheral blood sample, and peripheral blood mononuclear cells were used for TCR beta sequencing. The Qiagen DNeasy Blood Extraction Kit was used to extract genomic DNA from the blood cell samples. Sequencing was carried out using PBMCs. The receptor was derived from a woman between 50 and 59 years old in good health and CMV-seropositive.

CDR3 protein: CASSAQGLGQPQHF. The bases read TGTGCCAGCAGTGCCCAGGGCTTGGGTCAGCCCCAGCATTTT. This receptor chain uses TRBV2 and TRBJ1-5; TRBD1 might be the D gene, on 5 matching bases. Taken from cysteine to phenylalanine, the CDR3 has 14 residues. The read is trimmed to its CDR3 DNA, 42 bases read in frame from base 1. CDR1 and CDR2, looked up from the germline V gene, are SNHLY and FYNNEI. V gives up 4 bases and J gives up 6 bases, and the segment between their germline ends measures 13 bases.